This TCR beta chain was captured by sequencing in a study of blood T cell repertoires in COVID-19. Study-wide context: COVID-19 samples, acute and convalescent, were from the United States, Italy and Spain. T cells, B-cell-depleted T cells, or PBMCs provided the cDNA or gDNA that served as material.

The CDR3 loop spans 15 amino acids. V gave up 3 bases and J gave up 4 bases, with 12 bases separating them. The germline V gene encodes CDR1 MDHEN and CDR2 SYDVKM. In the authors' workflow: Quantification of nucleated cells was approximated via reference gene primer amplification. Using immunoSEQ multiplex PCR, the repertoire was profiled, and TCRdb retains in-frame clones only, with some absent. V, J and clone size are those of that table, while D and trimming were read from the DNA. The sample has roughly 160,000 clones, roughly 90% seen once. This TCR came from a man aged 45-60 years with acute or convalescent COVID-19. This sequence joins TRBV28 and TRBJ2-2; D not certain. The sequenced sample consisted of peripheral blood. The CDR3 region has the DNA TGTGCCAGCAGTTTCGGTGCCCCAGGCACCGGGGAGCTGTTTTTT. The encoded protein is CASSFGAPGTGELFF. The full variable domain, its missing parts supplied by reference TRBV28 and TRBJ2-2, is DVKVTQSSRYLVKRTGEKVFLECVQDMDHENMFWYRQDPGLGLRLIYFSYDVKMKEKGDIPEGYSVSREKKERFSLILESASTNQTSMYLCASSFGAPGTGELFFGEGSRLTVL.